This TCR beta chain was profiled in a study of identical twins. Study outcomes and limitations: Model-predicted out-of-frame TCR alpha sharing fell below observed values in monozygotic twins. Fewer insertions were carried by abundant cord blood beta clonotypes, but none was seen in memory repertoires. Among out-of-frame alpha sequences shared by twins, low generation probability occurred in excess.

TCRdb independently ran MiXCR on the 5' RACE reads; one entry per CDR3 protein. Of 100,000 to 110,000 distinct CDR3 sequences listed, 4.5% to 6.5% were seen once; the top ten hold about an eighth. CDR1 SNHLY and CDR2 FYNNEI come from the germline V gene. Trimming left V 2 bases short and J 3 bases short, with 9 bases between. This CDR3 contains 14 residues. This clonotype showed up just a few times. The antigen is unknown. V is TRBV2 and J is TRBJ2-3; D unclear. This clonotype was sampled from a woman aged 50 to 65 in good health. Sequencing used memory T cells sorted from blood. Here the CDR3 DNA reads TGTGCCAGCAGTGAATTTGCCCGGACAGATACGCAGTATTTT. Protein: CASSEFARTDTQYF.